A selection of T cell receptor beta chains follows, all from one sample in a study of cytomegalovirus exposure and HLA in healthy donors. Repertoires were generated with immunoSEQ multiplex PCR, while TCRdb's copy carries only in-frame clones and drops some. This table holds some 140,000 clones, roughly 85% found once. Sequences were obtained from PBMCs. These receptors were taken from a man in his forties in good health and CMV-seropositive. Both conserved end residues are part of each CDR3. Fields, in order: J gene, clone size, V gene, D gene, CDR3 protein, CDR3 DNA. A D gene is named only where the DNA matches it firmly. Only some rows state a clone size, as once, few, many or a class for expanded clones.

j_gene: TRBJ1-6
abundance: NA
v_gene: TRBV6-1
d_gene: NA
CDR3aa: CASSAVQGNSPLHF
CDR3nt: TGTGCCAGCAGTGCCGTACAGGGAAATTCACCCCTCCACTTT

j_gene: TRBJ1-3
abundance: NA
v_gene: TRBV19
d_gene: NA
CDR3aa: CASRLAGPGNTIYF
CDR3nt: TGTGCCAGTAGGCTCGCAGGTCCGGGAAACACCATATATTTT

j_gene: TRBJ1-2
abundance: NA
v_gene: TRBV14
d_gene: TRBD1
CDR3aa: CASSQWTGANYGYTF
CDR3nt: TGTGCCAGCAGCCAGTGGACAGGGGCGAACTATGGCTACACCTTC

j_gene: TRBJ1-5
abundance: NA
v_gene: TRBV6-6
d_gene: TRBD1
CDR3aa: CASSPTGDPYQPQHF
CDR3nt: TGTGCCAGCAGCCCGACAGGGGACCCTTATCAGCCCCAGCATTTT

j_gene: TRBJ2-5
abundance: few
v_gene: TRBV11-2
d_gene: TRBD2
CDR3aa: CASSAGAGGGETQYF
CDR3nt: TGTGCCAGCAGCGCAGGGGCGGGAGGCGGAGAGACCCAGTACTTC

j_gene: TRBJ1-2
abundance: NA
v_gene: TRBV28
d_gene: TRBD1
CDR3aa: CASSFAGGYGYTF
CDR3nt: TGTGCCAGCAGTTTTGCAGGGGGCTATGGCTACACCTTC

j_gene: TRBJ1-2
abundance: few
v_gene: TRBV5-6
d_gene: TRBD1
CDR3aa: CASSLADRGLGYTF
CDR3nt: TGTGCCAGCAGCCTGGCAGACAGGGGGCTTGGCTACACCTTC

j_gene: TRBJ2-3
abundance: NA
v_gene: TRBV21-1
d_gene: NA
CDR3aa: CASSNRSSGSIDTQYF
CDR3nt: TGTGCCAGCAGCAACCGATCTAGCGGGAGTATAGATACGCAGTATTTT

j_gene: TRBJ1-2
abundance: NA
v_gene: TRBV9
d_gene: TRBD1
CDR3aa: CASSVTGGVWGYTF
CDR3nt: TGTGCCAGCAGCGTCACAGGGGGCGTTTGGGGCTACACCTTC

j_gene: TRBJ1-1
abundance: NA
v_gene: TRBV7-2
d_gene: NA
CDR3aa: CASSLGPQGIEAFF
CDR3nt: TGTGCCAGCAGCTTAGGGCCCCAGGGTATCGAAGCTTTCTTT

j_gene: TRBJ2-2
abundance: NA
v_gene: TRBV6-1
d_gene: NA
CDR3aa: CASSLPGARTGELFF
CDR3nt: TGTGCCAGCAGTCTACCAGGGGCGAGAACCGGGGAGCTGTTTTTT

j_gene: TRBJ2-3
abundance: NA
v_gene: TRBV7-6
d_gene: NA
CDR3aa: CASSHAGDTQYF
CDR3nt: TGTGCCAGCAGTCACGCAGGGGATACGCAGTATTTT

j_gene: TRBJ2-1
abundance: NA
v_gene: TRBV6-4
d_gene: NA
CDR3aa: CASSDSASVDEQFF
CDR3nt: TGTGCCAGCAGTGACTCTGCTAGCGTGGATGAGCAGTTCTTC

j_gene: TRBJ1-1
abundance: NA
v_gene: TRBV11-2
d_gene: TRBD1
CDR3aa: CASSLLGQLEAFF
CDR3nt: TGTGCCAGCAGCTTGCTGGGACAGCTTGAAGCTTTCTTT

j_gene: TRBJ1-1
abundance: NA
v_gene: TRBV19
d_gene: TRBD1
CDR3aa: CASETGGYTEAFF
CDR3nt: TGTGCCAGTGAAACAGGGGGCTACACTGAAGCTTTCTTT

j_gene: TRBJ2-5
abundance: NA
v_gene: TRBV6-4
d_gene: NA
CDR3aa: CANNRDQETQYF
CDR3nt: TGTGCCAACAACAGAGACCAAGAGACCCAGTACTTC

j_gene: TRBJ1-3
abundance: NA
v_gene: TRBV21-1
d_gene: NA
CDR3aa: CASRRGTEDTIYF
CDR3nt: TGTGCCAGCAGGAGGGGGACGGAAGACACCATATATTTT

j_gene: TRBJ2-3
abundance: NA
v_gene: TRBV21-1
d_gene: NA
CDR3aa: CASRGLAVPPRDTDTQYF
CDR3nt: TGTGCCAGCAGGGGACTAGCGGTCCCACCAAGAGACACAGATACGCAGTATTTT

j_gene: TRBJ2-2
abundance: NA
v_gene: TRBV6-6
d_gene: TRBD2
CDR3aa: CASSYISGIGELFF
CDR3nt: TGTGCCAGCAGTTACATTAGCGGGATCGGGGAGCTGTTTTTT

j_gene: TRBJ1-1
abundance: NA
v_gene: TRBV19
d_gene: TRBD1
CDR3aa: CASSVPRGRMNTEAFF
CDR3nt: TGTGCCAGTAGTGTCCCCAGGGGGCGAATGAACACTGAAGCTTTCTTT

j_gene: TRBJ1-1
abundance: once
v_gene: TRBV10-3
d_gene: TRBD1
CDR3aa: CAISDQGAYTEAFF
CDR3nt: TGTGCCATCAGTGACCAGGGGGCCTACACTGAAGCTTTCTTT

j_gene: TRBJ2-7
abundance: NA
v_gene: TRBV4-1
d_gene: TRBD1
CDR3aa: CASSQVRTTGVPPYEQYF
CDR3nt: TGCGCCAGCAGCCAAGTCCGGACGACAGGGGTCCCCCCCTACGAGCAGTACTTC

j_gene: TRBJ2-7
abundance: NA
v_gene: TRBV2
d_gene: TRBD2
CDR3aa: CASRRDYPYEQYF
CDR3nt: TGTGCCAGCAGAAGGGACTATCCCTACGAGCAGTACTTC

j_gene: TRBJ1-1
abundance: NA
v_gene: TRBV11-2
d_gene: NA
CDR3aa: CASSLYVQGTEAFF
CDR3nt: TGTGCCAGCAGCTTATACGTACAGGGCACTGAAGCTTTCTTT

j_gene: TRBJ2-5
abundance: once
v_gene: TRBV7-2
d_gene: TRBD2
CDR3aa: CASSSHPREYMETQYF
CDR3nt: TGTGCCAGCAGCTCCCACCCGCGGGAGTATATGGAGACCCAGTACTTC

j_gene: TRBJ2-2
abundance: NA
v_gene: TRBV7-9
d_gene: NA
CDR3aa: CASSSLVSGGELFF
CDR3nt: TGTGCCAGCAGCTCCTTAGTCTCCGGCGGGGAGCTGTTTTTT

j_gene: TRBJ2-1
abundance: few
v_gene: TRBV7-9
d_gene: TRBD2
CDR3aa: CASSHNPGLAGNEQFF
CDR3nt: TGTGCCAGCAGCCACAACCCGGGACTAGCGGGCAATGAGCAGTTCTTC

j_gene: TRBJ2-7
abundance: NA
v_gene: TRBV4-1
d_gene: TRBD1
CDR3aa: CASSRRTGDRYEQYF
CDR3nt: TGCGCCAGCAGCCGGAGGACAGGGGATCGGTACGAGCAGTACTTC

j_gene: TRBJ2-5
abundance: NA
v_gene: TRBV5-4
d_gene: NA
CDR3aa: CASSRGQEETQYF
CDR3nt: TGTGCCAGCAGCAGGGGCCAAGAGGAGACCCAGTACTTC

j_gene: TRBJ2-1
abundance: NA
v_gene: TRBV7-9
d_gene: NA
CDR3aa: CASSLPREFNEQFF
CDR3nt: TGTGCCAGCAGCTTACCCCGGGAGTTCAATGAGCAGTTCTTC

j_gene: TRBJ2-1
abundance: NA
v_gene: TRBV11-2
d_gene: NA
CDR3aa: CASSPRRGTDYNEQFF
CDR3nt: TGTGCCAGCAGCCCGCGTAGGGGGACGGACTACAATGAGCAGTTCTTC

j_gene: TRBJ2-7
abundance: NA
v_gene: TRBV10-3
d_gene: NA
CDR3aa: CAISDYERTYEQYF
CDR3nt: TGTGCCATCAGTGACTACGAACGAACCTACGAGCAGTACTTC

j_gene: TRBJ1-4
abundance: NA
v_gene: TRBV12-5
d_gene: NA
CDR3aa: CASGLRLRALGEKLFF
CDR3nt: TGTGCTAGTGGTTTGCGACTAAGGGCCCTCGGGGAAAAACTGTTTTTT

j_gene: TRBJ1-1
abundance: few
v_gene: TRBV5-1
d_gene: TRBD1
CDR3aa: CASSLVTGTGGRGTEAFF
CDR3nt: TGCGCCAGCAGCTTGGTTACCGGGACAGGGGGCAGGGGCACTGAAGCTTTCTTT

j_gene: TRBJ2-7
abundance: few
v_gene: TRBV5-5
d_gene: TRBD2
CDR3aa: CASSDSGTGEQYF
CDR3nt: TGTGCCAGCAGCGATAGCGGGACGGGCGAGCAGTACTTC

j_gene: TRBJ2-2
abundance: NA
v_gene: TRBV5-1
d_gene: TRBD2
CDR3aa: CASSPGTSGSVTGELFF
CDR3nt: TGCGCCAGCAGCCCAGGGACTAGCGGGAGTGTAACCGGGGAGCTGTTTTTT

j_gene: TRBJ2-1
abundance: NA
v_gene: TRBV9
d_gene: TRBD2
CDR3aa: CASSPGYGGNEQFF
CDR3nt: TGTGCCAGCAGCCCCGGGTACGGGGGGAATGAGCAGTTCTTC

j_gene: TRBJ1-1
abundance: NA
v_gene: TRBV6-1
d_gene: NA
CDR3aa: CASSEPRGRMNTEAFF
CDR3nt: TGTGCCAGCAGTGAACCCCGTGGCAGGATGAACACTGAAGCTTTCTTT

j_gene: TRBJ1-1
abundance: NA
v_gene: TRBV6-6
d_gene: NA
CDR3aa: CASRVTGGDRNTEAFF
CDR3nt: TGTGCCAGTCGAGTTACGGGCGGGGATCGGAACACTGAAGCTTTCTTT

j_gene: TRBJ1-4
abundance: NA
v_gene: TRBV6-5
d_gene: NA
CDR3aa: CASSYSRNRNEKLFF
CDR3nt: TGTGCCAGCAGTTACTCGCGGAACAGGAATGAAAAACTGTTTTTT

j_gene: TRBJ1-2
abundance: NA
v_gene: TRBV2
d_gene: TRBD1
CDR3aa: CASSVSDRGQGYTF
CDR3nt: TGTGCCAGCAGTGTGTCGGACAGGGGGCAAGGCTACACCTTC

j_gene: TRBJ1-4
abundance: once
v_gene: TRBV5-6
d_gene: TRBD1
CDR3aa: CASSPSGQVGKDEKLFF
CDR3nt: TGTGCCAGCAGCCCCTCGGGACAGGTTGGAAAGGATGAAAAACTGTTTTTT

j_gene: TRBJ2-1
abundance: few
v_gene: TRBV4-1
d_gene: NA
CDR3aa: CASSQVRGNEQFF
CDR3nt: TGCGCCAGCAGCCAAGTCCGGGGCAATGAGCAGTTCTTC

j_gene: TRBJ2-2
abundance: NA
v_gene: TRBV30
d_gene: TRBD1
CDR3aa: CAWSARRDSGQLFF
CDR3nt: TGTGCCTGGAGCGCCCGCCGGGACAGTGGCCAGCTGTTTTTT

j_gene: TRBJ1-3
abundance: NA
v_gene: TRBV4-2
d_gene: NA
CDR3aa: CASSPLSGTAGNTIYF
CDR3nt: TGTGCCAGCAGCCCTTTATCCGGGACTGCTGGAAACACCATATATTTT